This entry lists 25 T cell receptor beta chains sequenced from one sample in a study of T cell responses to AZD1222 COVID-19 vaccine. Generated by immunoSEQ multiplex PCR, the TCRdb table keeps only in-frame clones and is missing some. This sample has 75,000 to 100,000 clones, with roughly 87% found just once. The sample consisted of peripheral blood, taken on day 0 of AZD1222 vaccination. The source of these receptors is an adult in good health.

The rearrangement links TRBV7-9 to TRBJ2-1; D is possibly TRBD1 or TRBD2 (5 bases each). Deletions cut 6 bases from V and 4 bases from J, with 13 bases between. CDR3 length: 14 amino acids. CDR1 and CDR2 from the germline V gene are SEHNR and FQNEAQ (reference sequence). CDR3 sequence reads: CASRGVSEYNEQFF. CDR3 DNA sequence: TGTGCCAGCAGGGGGGTTAGTGAGTACAATGAGCAGTTCTTC.

V and J are TRBV13 and TRBJ2-7; D unresolved. The CDR3 covers 15 residues. Trimming cost V 1 base and J 3 bases, with 13 bases left between them. Per the germline V gene, CDR1 is PRHDT and CDR2 is FYEKMQ (reference sequence). This chain's CDR3 is CASSLVPSQNYEQYF. DNA of the CDR3: TGTGCCAGCAGCTTAGTTCCGTCACAGAACTACGAGCAGTACTTC.

This chain connects TRBV7-3 to TRBJ2-1; D might be TRBD2 (6 bases). The CDR3 has 15 residues. Trimming took off 5 bases at V and 5 bases at J, with 16 bases between the two ends. CDR1 is SGHTA and CDR2 is FQGTGA in the germline V gene. The CDR3 is CASSRTGVPNNEQFF. Here the CDR3 DNA reads TGTGCCAGCAGCAGGACGGGGGTTCCAAACAATGAGCAGTTCTTC.

This chain links TRBV27 with TRBJ1-6; the D gene is possibly TRBD1 (5 bases). Trimming pared 3 bases from V and 9 bases from J, leaving 12 bases between. The germline gives CDR1 MNHEY, CDR2 SMNVEV (reference sequence). The length of the CDR3 is 14 residues. The CDR3 loop is CASSFKGVGSPLHF. DNA for the CDR3: TGTGCCAGCAGTTTCAAAGGGGTTGGTTCACCCCTCCACTTT.

The rearrangement uses TRBV18 and TRBJ2-7; D gene ambiguous. V was pared by 1 base and J by 5 bases, with 12 bases between. Germline lookup yields CDR1 KGHSH and CDR2 LQKENI. CDR3 length equals 14 residues. Here the CDR3 reads CASSPLPDGDEQYF. The DNA of the CDR3 is TGTGCCAGCTCACCACTTCCCGACGGAGACGAGCAGTACTTC.

The rearrangement uses TRBV9 and TRBJ1-3; D ambiguous. The V gene's germline CDR1 is SGDLS and CDR2 YYNGEE. Trimming took 1 base from V and 0 from J, leaving 8 bases between them. The CDR3 totals 15 residues. The CDR3 DNA follows: TGTGCCAGCAGCGTATCTTGGAGCTCTGGAAACACCATATATTTT. This sequence encodes CASSVSWSSGNTIYF.

This chain connects TRBV3-1 (or the pseudogene TRBV3-2) to TRBJ1-6, with 8 bases that match TRBD1. Germline CDR1 LGHDT, CDR2 YNNKEL (reference sequence). The CDR3 runs to 14 residues. With V trimmed by 6 bases and J by 7 bases, 5 bases remained unmatched. The CDR3 loop is CASRRTGTNSPLHF. The CDR3, as DNA: TGTGCCAGCAGGCGGACAGGGACCAATTCACCCCTCCACTTT.

This rearrangement joins TRBV11-2 to TRBJ1-2; D is perhaps TRBD1 (6 bases). The V end lost 0 bases, the J end lost 6 bases, and 20 bases lay between the germline ends. Germline V gene sequence: CDR1 SGHAT, CDR2 FQNNGV. CDR3 length equals 17 residues. Written as DNA, the CDR3 is TGTGCCAGCAGCTTAGATCTAACAGGCCGCGGGGGCAATGGCTACACCTTC. It is translated as CASSLDLTGRGGNGYTF.

V is TRBV2 and J is TRBJ1-1; the D is unclear. Germline V gene sequence: CDR1 SNHLY, CDR2 FYNNEI. The ends were cut back, 6 bases at V and 3 bases at J, with 17 bases in the middle. This CDR3 has 15 amino acids. CDR3 loop: CASSIVGVVDTEAFF. CDR3 nucleotide sequence: TGTGCCAGCAGCATAGTCGGGGTTGTGGACACTGAAGCTTTCTTT.

The CDR3 coding sequence is TGTGCCAGCAACCTGGGGGGGGCCCTCCAAGAGACCCAGTACTTC. Amino acids: CASNLGGALQETQYF. The chain couples TRBV5-4 to TRBJ2-5, with D tentatively TRBD2 (7 bases). Germline V CDR1 and CDR2: SGHNT, YYREEE (reference sequence). The ends were cut back, 6 bases at V and 1 base at J, with 16 bases in the middle. The CDR3 has 15 residues.

The rearrangement links TRBV27 to TRBJ1-2, with 8 bases fitting TRBD1. The CDR3 is made up of 15 amino acids. Germline V lookup: CDR1 MNHEY, CDR2 SMNVEV (reference sequence). The ends lost 3 bases at V and 3 bases at J; junction bases unmatched: 6. The CDR3: CASSFQGARDYGYTF. For the CDR3, the DNA is TGTGCCAGCAGTTTTCAGGGGGCTAGGGACTATGGCTACACCTTC.

The chain uses TRBV7-9 and TRBJ1-2; possible D gene TRBD1, 6 bases. The germline gives CDR1 SEHNR, CDR2 FQNEAQ (reference sequence). This CDR3 is built from 15 residues. Between the trimmed V and J ends, which lost 5 bases and 4 bases, there was a span of 17 bases. CDR3 sequence: CASSPVGSRGYGYTF. In DNA, the CDR3 is TGTGCCAGCAGCCCGGTGGGCTCCAGGGGCTATGGCTACACCTTC.

The rearrangement links TRBV27 to TRBJ1-4; TRBD1 matches at 7 bases. Germline trimming cut 6 bases from V and 4 bases from J; bases unmatched to any gene: 5. CDR1 is MNHEY, CDR2 SMNVEV, per germline (reference sequence). The CDR3 spans 14 residues. This CDR3 is CASRAGGVNEKLFF. CDR3 sequence (DNA): TGTGCCAGCAGAGCAGGGGGAGTTAATGAAAAACTGTTTTTT.

The V and J genes are TRBV19 and TRBJ1-1, with D unresolved. The V and J ends lost 6 bases and 4 bases respectively, with 15 bases between them. CDR3 size: 14 residues. CDR1 is LNHDA, CDR2 SQIVND, per germline (reference sequence). The CDR3 bases are TGTGCCAGTAGCCAGATCGGCAGTAGCACTGAAGCTTTCTTT. This gives the protein CASSQIGSSTEAFF.

The rearrangement uses TRBV18 and TRBJ2-2; 7 bases match TRBD1. The CDR3 has 14 residues. Germline CDR1 KGHSH, CDR2 LQKENI. Germline trimming cut 6 bases from V and 6 bases from J; bases unmatched to any gene: 7. CDR3 sequence: CASSPDRDAGELFF. The CDR3 nucleotides are TGTGCCAGCTCTCCAGACAGGGATGCCGGGGAGCTGTTTTTT.

The chain employs TRBV5-6 and TRBJ1-5; 9 nucleotides agree with TRBD1. The CDR3 spans 14 residues. Germline CDR1 reads SGHDT; CDR2 reads YYEEEE. With 3 bases clipped from V and 6 bases from J, the junction kept 4 bases outside the gene matches. CDR3 nucleotides: TGTGCCAGCAGCTCAACAGGGGGCGTTCAGCCCCAGCATTTT. The encoded protein is CASSSTGGVQPQHF.

The chain carries TRBV7-9 and TRBJ2-7; 9 nucleotides align to TRBD1. Germline-derived CDR1 and CDR2 are SEHNR and FQNEAQ (reference sequence). Trimming cost V 4 bases and J 4 bases; bases outside gene matches: 14. The length of the CDR3 is 17 residues. Written as DNA, the CDR3 is TGTGCCAGCAGCTCGGCTACAGGGGGCGGATGGATTTACGAGCAGTACTTC. It translates to CASSSATGGGWIYEQYF.

The J gene is TRBJ2-1, the V gene TRBV3-1 (or the pseudogene TRBV3-2); TRBD1 aligns across 9 bases. J was trimmed by 6 bases and V by 4 bases; bases with no gene match: 10. There are 16 residues in the CDR3. Germline CDR1 and CDR2: LGHDT and YNNKEL (reference sequence). CDR3 amino acids: CASSRGGTGIFNEQFF. CDR3 sequence (DNA): TGTGCCAGCAGCCGGGGGGGGACAGGGATTTTCAATGAGCAGTTCTTC.

The chain uses TRBV7-2 and TRBJ1-1, with D hard to call. Per germline, CDR1 SGHTA and CDR2 FQGNSA. The CDR3 has 12 residues. Trimming pared 3 bases from V and 11 bases from J, leaving 13 bases between. The CDR3 reads CASSLGEGRAFF. CDR3 nucleotide sequence: TGTGCCAGCAGCTTGGGAGAAGGGCGGGCTTTCTTT.

This clone was recorded once. The rearrangement links TRBV29-1 to TRBJ2-1; D remains ambiguous. The CDR3 sequence is 12 residues long. From germline, CDR1 is SQVTM and CDR2 ANQGSEA. The germline V and J ends were trimmed by 1 base and 6 bases, with 7 bases remaining between them. In DNA form, the CDR3 reads TGCAGCGTTGAAGCTAGACGCAATGAGCAGTTCTTC. Amino acid sequence: CSVEARRNEQFF.

This clone has a single count. The CDR3 sequence is CASRPRGVEYGYTF. CDR3 DNA: TGTGCCAGCCGCCCGCGGGGGGTAGAGTATGGCTACACCTTC. The chain has TRBV5-8 and TRBJ1-2; TRBD1 is a possible D gene (5 bases). Germline V gene data show CDR1 as SGHTS and CDR2 as YDEGEE. V lost 7 bases to trimming and J lost 5 bases, with 18 bases between them. This CDR3 contains 14 residues.

This chain's CDR3 is CASSGVDHGYTF. In DNA form, the CDR3 reads TGTGCCAGCAGTGGGGTAGATCATGGCTACACCTTC. The chain joins TRBV2 to TRBJ1-2; D is uncertain. Per the germline V gene, CDR1 is SNHLY and CDR2 is FYNNEI. CDR3 length: 12 residues. The V gene lost 4 bases and the J gene lost 6 bases, with 9 bases spanning the gap.

J is TRBJ1-2 and V is TRBV6-5; TRBD1 is a possible D gene (5 bases). CDR1 and CDR2 (germline): MNHEY, SVGAGI. With 4 bases removed from V and 2 bases from J, the gap between germline ends came to 11 bases. The CDR3 runs to 14 residues. In nucleotides, the CDR3 is TGTGCCAGCAGTTTGGGGCACCCAAACTATGGCTACACCTTC. Its protein product is CASSLGHPNYGYTF.

This chain uses TRBV5-4 with TRBJ2-5; tentatively, D is TRBD1 (6 bases). CDR1 and CDR2 (germline): SGHNT, YYREEE (reference sequence). The length of the CDR3 is 14 residues. Trimming pared 4 bases from V and 0 bases from J, leaving 10 bases between. The CDR3 coding sequence is TGTGCCAGCAGCATCGACAGGTACCAAGAGACCCAGTACTTC. It specifies CASSIDRYQETQYF.

V gene TRBV19 combines with J gene TRBJ1-5; D perhaps matches TRBD1 (5 bases). The CDR3 loop spans 14 amino acids. CDR1 is LNHDA and CDR2 is SQIVND in the germline V gene (reference sequence). V shed 3 bases and J shed 4 bases, with 10 bases lying between them. The CDR3 protein is CASSIDSQNQPQHF. Written as DNA, the CDR3 is TGTGCCAGTAGTATTGACAGCCAGAATCAGCCCCAGCATTTT.